What follows are 30 T cell receptor beta chains derived from one specimen sequenced in a study of T cells expressing NK-cell markers (TCRdb year 2020). To prepare the library, 5' RACE was applied. TCRdb names Illumina HiSeq 2000 as the instrument used. After reprocessing by TCRdb, each CDR3 protein sequence is one entry, and no DNA is given. The table of this sample itemizes under 200,000 distinct CDR3 sequences. The top ten clonotypes cover less than 20% of the sample. The source material was blood T cells: a sorted CD56 or NKG2C T cell subset, CD4+ or CD8+ T cells, or bulk PBMC T cells (not recorded which). These receptors originate from a woman between 18 and 69 years old in good health.

The V call is TRBV7-3, the J call TRBJ2-3; TCRdb proposes TRBD2, but this gene call is untestable without DNA. The CDR3 covers 16 residues. The V gene's germline CDR1 is SGHTA and CDR2 FQGTGA. The CDR3 sequence is CASSRGLAGRSDTQYF.

The chain uses TRBV2 and TRBJ2-1. Germline V CDR1 and CDR2: SNHLY, FYNNEI. CDR3 length equals 14 residues. Here the CDR3 reads CASSTRRGDNEQFF. Using reference TRBV2 and TRBJ2-1 for the parts outside the CDR3, the full variable domain is EPEVTQTPSHQVTQMGQEVILRCVPISNHLYFYWYRQILGQKVEFLVSFYNNEISEKSEIFDDQFSVERPDGSNFTLKIRSTKLEDSAMYFCASSTRRGDNEQFFGPGTRLTVL.

The chain uses TRBV19 and TRBJ1-2. CDR1 is LNHDA and CDR2 is SQIVND in the germline V gene (reference sequence). The CDR3 consists of 11 residues. The CDR3 spells CASSMGYGYTF.

The CDR3: CASSSSGQLVEKLFF. The V gene is TRBV7-9, the J gene TRBJ1-4; TCRdb designates TRBD1, a call that cannot be tested without DNA. The length of the CDR3 is 15 residues. Germline values: CDR1 SEHNR, CDR2 FQNEAQ (reference sequence).

V is TRBV28 and J is TRBJ2-1; the D call of TRBD2 rests on TCRdb alone, since no DNA is present to check it. Germline V gene lookup returns CDR1 MDHEN and CDR2 SYDVKM. The CDR3 contains 18 residues. CDR3 in amino acids: CASSPRGLAGRRYNEQFF.

This chain links TRBV6-1 with TRBJ2-1; TCRdb calls TRBD1, which cannot be checked without DNA. This CDR3 spans 15 amino acids. Germline lookup yields CDR1 MNHNS and CDR2 SASEGT. CDR3 sequence reads: CASSAGQGGDNEQFF.

The chain has TRBV2 and TRBJ2-3; TCRdb gives TRBD1 as the D gene, but with no DNA this cannot be confirmed. Germline V gene sequence: CDR1 SNHLY, CDR2 FYNNEI. The CDR3 totals 13 residues. CDR3 region: CASRETGTDTQYF.

The gene calls are TRBV3-1 and TRBJ2-7; with no DNA, the TCRdb D assignment of TRBD1 cannot be verified. This CDR3 spans 15 amino acids. Germline assignment: CDR1 LGHDT and CDR2 YNNKEL (reference sequence). The CDR3: CASSRGSASSYEQYF.

The chain is built from TRBV5-1 and TRBJ2-4; TCRdb selects TRBD1, and the lack of DNA leaves this call unchecked. CDR3 length: 14 amino acids. Germline-derived CDR1 and CDR2 are SGHRS and YFSETQ. The CDR3 spells CASSPGTGSDIQYF.

This chain uses TRBV25-1 with TRBJ1-2. There are 11 residues in the CDR3. Per germline, CDR1 MGHDK and CDR2 SYGVNS. The chain's CDR3 is CASSVGYGYTF.

Here the CDR3 reads CASSQDRLREQSPLHF. The rearrangement joins TRBV4-2 to TRBJ1-6; TCRdb proposes TRBD1, but this gene call is untestable without DNA. This CDR3 is 16 amino acids long. Germline CDR1 reads LGHNA; CDR2 reads YNFKEQ.

V is TRBV7-3 and J is TRBJ1-1; without DNA, the TCRdb call of TRBD1 cannot be checked. The CDR3 has 13 residues. CDR1 is SGHTA and CDR2 is FQGTGA in the germline V gene. This chain's CDR3 is CASSLRGVPEAFF.

CDR3 protein: CASSTGQGRGAFF. This chain uses TRBV7-3 with TRBJ1-1; TCRdb's D call of TRBD1 is untestable without DNA. The CDR3 runs 13 residues. The germline V gene has CDR1 SGHTA and CDR2 FQGTGA.

This clonotype is identified as medium-sized from frequency. The V and J genes are TRBV12-3 or TRBV12-4 and TRBJ2-2; TCRdb selects TRBD2, and the lack of DNA leaves this call unchecked. The CDR3 extends over 14 amino acids. The CDR3 spells CASKAGVNTGELFF.

V gene TRBV5-1 combines with J gene TRBJ2-1; TCRdb picks TRBD2, but there is no DNA to check that call. Germline values: CDR1 SGHRS, CDR2 YFSETQ. This CDR3 has 14 amino acids. CDR3 sequence reads: CASSLVVIGNEQFF. Full variable domain (remainder filled in from reference TRBV5-1 and TRBJ2-1): KAGVTQTPRYLIKTRGQQVTLSCSPISGHRSVSWYQQTPGQGLQFLFEYFSETQRNKGNFPGRFSGRQFSNSRSEMNVSTLELGDSALYLCASSLVVIGNEQFFGPGTRLTVL.

The rearrangement links TRBV12-5 to TRBJ1-5; TCRdb's assignment of TRBD1 cannot be checked, as there is no DNA. CDR1 is LGHNT and CDR2 is FRNRAP in the germline V gene. This CDR3 has 14 residues. The CDR3 loop reads CASGRTGLVQPQHF.

V gene TRBV20-1 combines with J gene TRBJ1-1. This CDR3 region has 14 residues. Germline V CDR1 and CDR2: DFQATT, SNEGSKA (reference sequence). CDR3 protein: CSARTQEMNTEAFF.

The CDR3 sequence: CASSLEGTSGTDTQYF. The chain uses TRBV5-1 and TRBJ2-3; without DNA, the TCRdb call of TRBD2 cannot be checked. Germline CDR1 is SGHRS and CDR2 is YFSETQ. This CDR3 region has 16 residues.

This CDR3 is CASSLGGRPQHF. The chain links TRBV7-9 to TRBJ1-5. Germline values: CDR1 SEHNR, CDR2 FQNEAQ (reference sequence). CDR3 length: 12 residues.

V is TRBV10-3 and J is TRBJ2-5; no DNA is available, so the TRBD2 call from TCRdb remains unchecked. The V gene's germline CDR1 is ENHRY and CDR2 SYGVKD. The CDR3 is made up of 15 amino acids. CDR3 protein: CAISESSGTQETQYF.

Here the CDR3 reads CSAGGLNYGYTF. The V gene is TRBV20-1, the J gene TRBJ1-2. The germline V gene has CDR1 DFQATT and CDR2 SNEGSKA (reference sequence). This CDR3 contains 12 residues.

The genes are TRBV7-3 and TRBJ2-7. Per germline, CDR1 SGHTA and CDR2 FQGTGA. The CDR3 extends over 14 amino acids. The CDR3 region is CASSLFSSRSEQYF.

The CDR3 is CASSFYTNTGELFF. The V call is TRBV5-8, the J call TRBJ2-2. The CDR3 runs 14 residues. The germline CDR1 and CDR2 sequences are SGHTS and YDEGEE.

The CDR3 loop reads CASSVDRGQQYF. The chain uses TRBV2 and TRBJ2-7; TCRdb outputs TRBD1, but without DNA this stays unchecked. The V gene's germline CDR1 is SNHLY and CDR2 FYNNEI. The length of the CDR3 is 12 residues.

The genes are TRBV20-1 and TRBJ1-1. Germline lookup yields CDR1 DFQATT and CDR2 SNEGSKA (reference sequence). The CDR3 contains 13 residues. The CDR3 is CSARGVSNTEAFF.

The V and J genes are TRBV25-1 and TRBJ2-6. The germline V gene encodes CDR1 MGHDK and CDR2 SYGVNS. This CDR3 comprises 15 residues. CDR3 sequence: CASRDSSSGANVLTF.

The chain joins TRBV20-1 to TRBJ2-1; the TCRdb call, TRBD2, lacks DNA for checking. The CDR3 is made up of 16 amino acids. CDR1 DFQATT and CDR2 SNEGSKA come from the germline V gene (reference sequence). The CDR3 is CSAELRSWVGGIEQFF.

Here the CDR3 reads CASTSSPGLSSYEQYF. This chain joins TRBV12-3 or TRBV12-4 and TRBJ2-7; the D gene TCRdb calls, TRBD2, cannot be checked with no DNA. CDR3 length equals 16 residues.

The rearrangement uses TRBV12-3 or TRBV12-4 and TRBJ2-1. The CDR3 loop spans 13 amino acids. CDR3 loop: CASSSWTGGEQFF.

The V gene is TRBV3-1, the J gene TRBJ2-4; TCRdb names TRBD1, which stays unverified in the absence of DNA. There are 17 residues in the CDR3. Per germline, CDR1 LGHDT and CDR2 YNNKEL (reference sequence). The CDR3 sequence is CASSPTGGKVAKNIQYF.